Below, one T cell receptor (beta chain) is given with its context. Its antigen is still unknown. The data are from a study of shared clonotypes between healthy human individuals. Study-level information: Ranging from 18 to 49 in age, donors were a couple of women and three men.

V gave up 3 bases and J gave up 6 bases; unmatched junction bases: 7. Germline V gives CDR1 SGHNT, CDR2 YYREEE (reference sequence). The CDR3 is made up of 15 amino acids. Overall study findings and caveats: There were few donors, and this limited the genetic and exposure-history diversity represented.

The method was immunoSEQ multiplex PCR; TCRdb's version includes in-frame clones alone and lacks a portion of them. The sample contains about 980,000 clones, 70% to 85% of which appear only once. The clonotype was recovered from a young man in good health. The chain joins TRBV5-4 to TRBJ1-2, with 11 bases that match TRBD1. Sequenced sample: memory CD4+ T cells sorted from blood. The subset here: CD45RA-negative fraction. The CDR3 loop reads CASSYRDRGINGYTF. The CDR3 bases are TGTGCCAGCAGCTACCGGGACAGGGGGATCAATGGCTACACCTTC.